Below, 11 T cell receptor beta chains from the same sample are listed, as sequenced in a study of CD8+CD57+ T cells in acquired aplastic anemia. Genomic DNA templated the TCR beta VDJ and CDR3 profiling. TCRdb ran MiXCR on the reads and lists one entry per CDR3 protein. The table lists about 130,000 distinct CDR3 sequences, around two fifths of them singletons. Sequencing was done on a sample of sorted CD4+, CD8+, or CD8+CD57+ T cells (not recorded which) from PBMCs. The receptor source for this set is a human donor in good health, serving as a control.

Concerning this clonotype: The CDR3 ends on some other residue instead of the conserved phenylalanine or tryptophan, so this is likely a read error. V and J are TRBV11-1 and TRBJ1-6; 7 nucleotides align to TRBD1. This CDR3 has 16 amino acids. V lost 0 bases to trimming and J lost 5 bases; unmatched junction nucleotides: 4. Germline V gene data show CDR1 as SGHAT and CDR2 as FQDESV (reference sequence). The CDR3 sequence is CASSLATGLNNSPLHS. CDR3 sequence (DNA): TGTGCCAGCAGCTTAGCGACAGGGTTGAATAATTCACCCCTCCACTCT.

Of note for this clonotype: A much larger clone lies a single base off, so this may be a read error. This is likely a read error, given that the CDR3 carries no conserved phenylalanine or tryptophan at its end. V gene TRBV5-1 combines with J gene TRBJ2-1; 10 bases match TRBD2. Germline CDR1 SGHRS, CDR2 YFSETQ. V trimming: 0 bases; J trimming: 8 bases; junction bases outside the gene matches: 8. The CDR3 consists of 16 residues. In DNA form, the CDR3 reads TGCGCCAGCAGCTTGGCAGCGGGAGGGCCGTGGGATGAGCAGTTCCTC. It is translated as CASSLAAGGPWDEQFL.

The genes are TRBV6-2 or TRBV6-3 and TRBJ2-1, with unresolved D. V lost 0 bases, J lost 3 bases, and 0 bases lay in between. The length of the CDR3 is 12 residues. CDR1 is MNHEY and CDR2 is SVGEGT in the germline V gene. The CDR3 DNA reads as TGTGCCAGCAGTTACTCCTACAATGAGCAGTTCTTC. Residues: CASSYSYNEQFF.

On this clonotype itself: A much larger clone lies a single base off, so this may be a read error. This chain connects TRBV10-3 to TRBJ2-1, with D unresolved. V lost 3 bases, J lost 4 bases, and 10 bases lay in between. CDR1 and CDR2 (germline): ENHRY, SYGVKD. The CDR3 runs to 14 residues. This CDR3 reads CAISEFYGYNEQFF. The CDR3 DNA reads TGTGCCATCAGTGAATTCTACGGGTACAATGAGCAGTTCTTC.

The chain is built from TRBV15 and TRBJ1-1; 7 nucleotides match TRBD1. CDR1 LNHNV and CDR2 YYDKDF come from the germline V gene (reference sequence). With V trimmed by 3 bases and J by 6 bases, 4 bases remained unmatched. The CDR3 has 13 residues. The CDR3 spells CATSRTGRAEAFF. In DNA form, the CDR3 reads TGTGCCACCAGCAGGACAGGGCGGGCTGAAGCTTTCTTT.

The chain has TRBV7-6 and TRBJ2-5, with 8 bases identical to TRBD2. The germline gives CDR1 SGHVS, CDR2 FNYEAQ. The CDR3 contains 14 residues. Losses at the gene ends were 11 bases for V and 4 bases for J; bases not matched to a gene: 12. The chain's CDR3 is CAGISGGVLETQYF. The CDR3 coding sequence is TGTGCCGGCATCAGCGGGGGAGTATTAGAGACCCAGTACTTC.

This clonotype appeared many times. The V and J genes are TRBV4-1 and TRBJ1-2, with a tentative D call TRBD1 (6 bases). The V end lost 0 bases, the J end lost 3 bases, and 14 bases lay between the germline ends. The germline gives CDR1 MGHRA, CDR2 YSYEKL. This CDR3 spans 16 amino acids. The CDR3 protein is CASSQEGGRSYYGYTF. CDR3 nucleotides: TGCGCCAGCAGCCAAGAGGGGGGCAGGAGCTACTATGGCTACACCTTC.

This clonotype occurred a few times. This chain uses TRBV18 with TRBJ1-1; D gene ambiguous. The germline V gene encodes CDR1 KGHSH and CDR2 LQKENI. The CDR3 extends over 14 amino acids. V shed 0 bases and J shed 5 bases, with 10 bases lying between them. The CDR3 nucleotides are TGTGCCAGCTCACCACCATCGTTATCGACTGAAGCTTTCTTT. It translates to CASSPPSLSTEAFF.

This chain connects TRBV29-1 to TRBJ1-1; D is undetermined. This CDR3 comprises 12 residues. Between the trimmed V and J ends, which lost 4 bases and 5 bases, there was a span of 11 bases. The germline gives CDR1 SQVTM, CDR2 ANQGSEA. CDR3 nucleotide sequence: TGCAGCGTTGTGATGGTCGGTACTGAAGCTTTCTTT. Translated, it gives CSVVMVGTEAFF. The entire variable domain, with the rest obtained from reference TRBV29-1 and TRBJ1-1, is as follows: SAVISQKPSRDICQRGTSLTIQCQVDSQVTMMFWYRQQPGQSLTLIATANQGSEATYESGFVIDKFPISRPNLTFSTLTVSNMSPEDSSIYLCSVVMVGTEAFFGQGTRLTVV.

The chain joins TRBV5-6 to TRBJ1-1; D gene ambiguous. The ends were cut back, 4 bases at V and 11 bases at J, with 12 bases in the middle. The CDR3 length is 11 residues. The V gene's germline CDR1 is SGHDT and CDR2 YYEEEE. The CDR3 DNA sequence: TGTGCCAGCAGCGTTGAACAGTCGGCTTTCTTT. Residues: CASSVEQSAFF.

This clonotype appeared a single time. This chain connects TRBV15 to TRBJ2-1, with no clear D. The length of the CDR3 is 14 residues. Germline V lookup: CDR1 LNHNV, CDR2 YYDKDF (reference sequence). The V and J ends lost 1 base and 6 bases respectively, with 10 bases between them. The CDR3 DNA reads TGTGCCACCAGCAGAGCCGGCGGAGCCAATGAGCAGTTCTTC. Encoded protein: CATSRAGGANEQFF.